This TCR beta chain was sequenced for a study of T cell responses to AZD1222 COVID-19 vaccine. Here immunoSEQ multiplex PCR was the method, and the copy in TCRdb shows in-frame clones only, minus some. Of about 180,000 clones in the sample, 88% are singletons; the top ten hold 7.7%. CDR3 size: 13 residues. With 4 bases removed from V and 3 bases from J, the gap between germline ends came to 6 bases. This clonotype was sampled from an adult in good health. The source material was peripheral blood, sampled on day 0 of AZD1222 vaccination. This chain joins TRBV12-3 or TRBV12-4 and TRBJ2-2; D unclear. CDR3 nucleotides: TGTGCCAGCAGTTCCGGTTACACCGGGGAGCTGTTTTTT. Protein: CASSSGYTGELFF.